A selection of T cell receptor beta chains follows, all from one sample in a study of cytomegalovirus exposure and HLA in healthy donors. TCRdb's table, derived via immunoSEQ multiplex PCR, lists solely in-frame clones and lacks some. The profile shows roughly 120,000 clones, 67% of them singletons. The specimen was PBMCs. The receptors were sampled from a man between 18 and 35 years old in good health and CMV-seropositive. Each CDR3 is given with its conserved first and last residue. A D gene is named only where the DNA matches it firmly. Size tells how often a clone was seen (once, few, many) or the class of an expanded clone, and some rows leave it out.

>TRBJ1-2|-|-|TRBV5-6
TGTGCCAGCACCCCCTTCTGGGGGGACGTTGGCTACACCTTC
CASTPFWGDVGYTF
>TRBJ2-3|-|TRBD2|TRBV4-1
TGCGCCAGCAGCCGAGCCGGGGGACTAGCGGCAGATACGCAGTATTTT
CASSRAGGLAADTQYF
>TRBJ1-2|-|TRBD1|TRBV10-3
TGTGCCATCAGATCGATCGGGACAGGACAATTCGGCTACACCTTC
CAIRSIGTGQFGYTF
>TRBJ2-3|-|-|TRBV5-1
TGCGCCAGCAGCTTGGGGGGGACATCGGACAGGTATTTT
CASSLGGTSDRYF
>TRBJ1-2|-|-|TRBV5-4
TGTGCCAGCAGCCACCAGAATAACTATGGCTACACCTTC
CASSHQNNYGYTF
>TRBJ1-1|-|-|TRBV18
TGTGCCAGCTTAGAAGGTACTATGAACACTGAAGCTTTCTTT
CASLEGTMNTEAFF
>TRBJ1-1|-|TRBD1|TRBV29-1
TGCAGCGTTCGACCTGGACAGGTAACCAGGGGGACTGAAGCTTTCTTT
CSVRPGQVTRGTEAFF
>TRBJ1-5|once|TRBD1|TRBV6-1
TGTGCCAGCAGTGGGACAGGCCTGGGACAGCCCCAGCATTTT
CASSGTGLGQPQHF
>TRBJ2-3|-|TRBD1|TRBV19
TGTGCCAGTAGTACGACAGGGCAATTTATAGATACGCAGTATTTT
CASSTTGQFIDTQYF
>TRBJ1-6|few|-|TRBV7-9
TGTGCCAGCAGCATGCCGGGACAATCGGCCCTCCACTTT
CASSMPGQSALHF
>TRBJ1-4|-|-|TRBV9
TGTGCCAGCAGCGTAGAGGAGGCGGCGGAAGAAAAACTGTTTTTT
CASSVEEAAEEKLFF
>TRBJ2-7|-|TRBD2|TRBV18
TGTGCCAGCTCACCACAACGGGGGGACGAGCAGTACTTC
CASSPQRGDEQYF
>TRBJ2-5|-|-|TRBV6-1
TGTGCCAGCAGTGAAGGACAGGTTATCAAAGAGACCCAGTACTTC
CASSEGQVIKETQYF
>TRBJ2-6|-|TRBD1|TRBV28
TGTGCCAGCAGTACAGGGGAATCTGGGGCCAACGTCCTGACTTTC
CASSTGESGANVLTF
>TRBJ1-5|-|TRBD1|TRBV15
TGTGCCACCAGCAGGGGACAGCCCCTTAACAATCAGCCCCAGCATTTT
CATSRGQPLNNQPQHF
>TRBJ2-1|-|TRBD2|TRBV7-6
TGTGCCAGCAGCTTGTCGCTACTCGCTAGCGGGGGGGCTCAGGGCAATGAGCAGTTCTTC
CASSLSLLASGGAQGNEQFF
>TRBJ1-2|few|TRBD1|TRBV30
TGTGCCTGGAGACTTGGACAGGCTGGCTATGGCTACACCTTC
CAWRLGQAGYGYTF
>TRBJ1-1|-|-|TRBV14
TGTGCCAGCAGCGGACGGGGAGTCGCTTTCTTT
CASSGRGVAFF
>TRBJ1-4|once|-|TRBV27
TGTGCCAGCAGATCTGCGGGGGGCAGAGAAAAACTGTTTTTT
CASRSAGGREKLFF
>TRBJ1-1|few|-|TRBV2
TGTGCCAGCAGGCCCAACGCTGGCAGGGACACTGAAGCTTTCTTT
CASRPNAGRDTEAFF
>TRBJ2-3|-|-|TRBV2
TGTGCCAGCACGAGGAGGGAGTTTTCGGGAGATACGCAGTATTTT
CASTRREFSGDTQYF